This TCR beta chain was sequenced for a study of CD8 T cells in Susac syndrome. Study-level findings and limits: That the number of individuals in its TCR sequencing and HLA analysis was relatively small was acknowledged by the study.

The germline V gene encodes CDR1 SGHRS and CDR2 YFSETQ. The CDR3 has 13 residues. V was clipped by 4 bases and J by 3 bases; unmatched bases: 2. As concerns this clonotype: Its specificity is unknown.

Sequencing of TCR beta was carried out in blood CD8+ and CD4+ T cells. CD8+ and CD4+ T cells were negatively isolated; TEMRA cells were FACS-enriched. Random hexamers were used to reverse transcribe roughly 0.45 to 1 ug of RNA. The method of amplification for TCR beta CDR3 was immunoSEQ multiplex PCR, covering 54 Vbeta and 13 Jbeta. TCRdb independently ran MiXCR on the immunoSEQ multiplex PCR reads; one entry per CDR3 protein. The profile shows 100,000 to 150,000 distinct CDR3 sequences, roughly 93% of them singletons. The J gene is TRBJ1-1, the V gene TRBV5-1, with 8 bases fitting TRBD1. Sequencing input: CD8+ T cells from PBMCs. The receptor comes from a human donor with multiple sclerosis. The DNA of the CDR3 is TGCGCCAGCAGCACCAGGGGGCACACTGAAGCTTTCTTT. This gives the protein CASSTRGHTEAFF.